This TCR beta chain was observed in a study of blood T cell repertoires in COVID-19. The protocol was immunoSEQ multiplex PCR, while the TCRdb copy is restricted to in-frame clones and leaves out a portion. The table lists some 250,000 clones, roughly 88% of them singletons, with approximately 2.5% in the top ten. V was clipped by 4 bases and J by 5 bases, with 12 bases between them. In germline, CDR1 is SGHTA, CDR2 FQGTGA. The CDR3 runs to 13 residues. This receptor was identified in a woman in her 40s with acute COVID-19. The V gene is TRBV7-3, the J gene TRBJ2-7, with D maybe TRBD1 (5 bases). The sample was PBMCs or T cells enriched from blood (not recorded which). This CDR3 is CASSSTTANEQYF. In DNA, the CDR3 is TGTGCCAGCAGCTCCACGACAGCGAACGAGCAGTACTTC. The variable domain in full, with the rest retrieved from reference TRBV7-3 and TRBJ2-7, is GAGVSQTPSNKVTEKGKYVELRCDPISGHTALYWYRQSLGQGPEFLIYFQGTGAADDSGLPNDRFFAVRPEGSVSTLKIQRTERGDSAVYLCASSSTTANEQYFGPGTRLTVT.